The rows below give T cell receptor beta chains drawn from one sample of a study of shared clonotypes between healthy human individuals. Clones were read by immunoSEQ multiplex PCR, and TCRdb kept only the in-frame ones, dropping some. The sample records about 2.5 million clones, less than 95% being singletons. Sequencing used naive CD4+ T cells from PBMCs. These receptors all stem from a man younger than 35 in good health. Some clones in this sample may be carry-over from other donors' samples. Each CDR3 is given with its conserved first and last residue. Fields, in order: clone size, V gene, J gene, D gene, CDR3 DNA, CDR3 protein. A D gene is named only where the DNA matches it firmly. Size values are once, few and many counts, or a class for expanded clones, and some rows have none.

-	TRBV5-1	TRBJ2-3	TRBD2	TGCGCCAGCAGCTTGGGCGCTACAGCGGGAATAGATACGCAGTATTTT	CASSLGATAGIDTQYF
-	TRBV6-4	TRBJ2-7	-	TGTGCCAGCAACCCCCATGGGGGTACGAGAAGCGGGCCGTACTACGAGCAGTACTTC	CASNPHGGTRSGPYYEQYF
-	TRBV4-2	TRBJ1-1	TRBD1	TGTGCCAGCAGCCAAGTGGCGCCTCGGGACAGACAAGACACTGAAGCTTTCTTT	CASSQVAPRDRQDTEAFF
-	TRBV7-9	TRBJ1-4	-	TGTGCCAGCAGCTTAGGACAGTCTAATGAAAAACTGTTTTTT	CASSLGQSNEKLFF
-	TRBV6-6	TRBJ1-1	-	TGTGCCAGCAGTCAAGTCGGATCATCAAACACTGAAGCTTTCTTT	CASSQVGSSNTEAFF
-	TRBV5-6	TRBJ2-1	TRBD2	TGTGCCAGCAGCCAGGGACTAGCGGGGCTTTGGGAGCAGTTCTTC	CASSQGLAGLWEQFF
-	TRBV30	TRBJ1-1	TRBD1	TGTGCCTGGATTCAGGGGGCTTGGACTGAAGCTTTCTTT	CAWIQGAWTEAFF
-	TRBV7-2	TRBJ2-7	TRBD1	TGTGCCAGCAGCTTTACAGGGGTATCGGGCGAGCAGTACTTC	CASSFTGVSGEQYF
-	TRBV11-2	TRBJ1-4	TRBD1	TGTGCCAGCAGCTACAAGACAGGGGATTTATATGAAAAACTGTTTTTT	CASSYKTGDLYEKLFF
-	TRBV7-9	TRBJ1-5	TRBD1	TGTGCCAGCAGCTCTGCGAGGACAGGTCCCCAGCCCCAGCATTTT	CASSSARTGPQPQHF
-	TRBV6-5	TRBJ2-7	TRBD2	TGTGCCAGCAGTTACGGAGGGACTAGCGCAAGCGAGCAGTACTTC	CASSYGGTSASEQYF
-	TRBV7-3	TRBJ2-3	-	TGTGCCAGCAGCGGCAACAGGCGGAATACGCAGTATTTT	CASSGNRRNTQYF
-	TRBV28	TRBJ1-2	-	TGTGCCAGCAGTCCCTTAGACAGAACTAACTATGGCTACACCTTC	CASSPLDRTNYGYTF
-	TRBV4-1	TRBJ1-3	-	TGCGCCAGCAGCCATCCGGACTGGGGGAGTGGAAACACCATATATTTT	CASSHPDWGSGNTIYF
-	TRBV5-1	TRBJ1-3	-	TGCGCCAGCAGCTTCGGGGGTCGAAACACCATATATTTT	CASSFGGRNTIYF
-	TRBV5-6	TRBJ2-5	-	TGTGCCAGCAGCTTCAGTCTAGAGACCCAGTACTTC	CASSFSLETQYF
once	TRBV5-1	TRBJ1-6	TRBD1	TGCGCCAGCGGGAGAGGACAGGCCGACTCACCCCTCCACTTT	CASGRGQADSPLHF
-	TRBV6-5	TRBJ2-2	-	TGTGCCAGCAGTTGGACAAACAGCCGCGGGGAGCTGTTTTTT	CASSWTNSRGELFF
-	TRBV7-3	TRBJ2-5	-	TGTGCCAGCAGCCCCGGGGCCCAAGAGACCCAGTACTTC	CASSPGAQETQYF
-	TRBV10-2	TRBJ1-2	-	TGCGCCAGCAGTGACACAGGGTACTATGGCTACACCTTC	CASSDTGYYGYTF
-	TRBV27	TRBJ2-7	-	TGTGCCAGCAGTTTACGGGACATGGGGTACGAGCAGTACTTC	CASSLRDMGYEQYF
-	TRBV18	TRBJ1-2	-	TGTGCCAGCTCACCCCCTGGGGGACCGGCCGCTTATGGCTACACCTTC	CASSPPGGPAAYGYTF